This T cell receptor beta chain was recorded in a study of beta chain features in type 1 diabetes. V lost 4 bases to trimming and J lost 4 bases, with 11 bases between them. This CDR3 is 13 amino acids long. In germline, CDR1 is SGDLS, CDR2 YYNGEE. The study reverse transcribed the entire isolated RNA, so it sequenced expressed TCRB transcripts. Repertoires were generated with immunoSEQ multiplex PCR, while TCRdb's copy carries only in-frame clones and drops some. This repertoire shows hundreds of thousands of clones, roughly 15% found once; its top ten account for around 0.1%. The sample was naive CD4+ T cells from blood. The gene calls are TRBV9 and TRBJ1-2; TRBD1 is a possible D gene (5 bases). This receptor was taken from a man between 18 and 29 years old in good health. The CDR3 here is CASSTDRPYGYTF. The DNA of the CDR3 is TGTGCCAGCAGCACCGACAGACCCTATGGCTACACCTTC.